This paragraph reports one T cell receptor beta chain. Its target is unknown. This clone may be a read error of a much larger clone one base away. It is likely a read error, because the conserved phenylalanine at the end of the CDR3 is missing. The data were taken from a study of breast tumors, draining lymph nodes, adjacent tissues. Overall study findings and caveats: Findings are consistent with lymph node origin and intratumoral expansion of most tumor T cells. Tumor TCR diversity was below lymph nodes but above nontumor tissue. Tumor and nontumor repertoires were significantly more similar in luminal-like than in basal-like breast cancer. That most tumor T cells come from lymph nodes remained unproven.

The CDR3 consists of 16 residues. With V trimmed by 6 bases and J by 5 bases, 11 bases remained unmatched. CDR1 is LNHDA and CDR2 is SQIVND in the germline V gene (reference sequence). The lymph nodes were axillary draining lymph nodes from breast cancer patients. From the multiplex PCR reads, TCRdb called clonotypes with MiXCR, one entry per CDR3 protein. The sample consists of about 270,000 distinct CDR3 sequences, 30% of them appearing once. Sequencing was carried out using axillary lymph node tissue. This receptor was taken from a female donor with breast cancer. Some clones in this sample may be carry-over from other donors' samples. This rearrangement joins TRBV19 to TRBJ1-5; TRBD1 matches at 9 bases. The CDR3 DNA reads TGTGCCAGTAGCCCGGTGGGACAGGGTCGGCATCAGCCCCAGCATCTT. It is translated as CASSPVGQGRHQPQHL.